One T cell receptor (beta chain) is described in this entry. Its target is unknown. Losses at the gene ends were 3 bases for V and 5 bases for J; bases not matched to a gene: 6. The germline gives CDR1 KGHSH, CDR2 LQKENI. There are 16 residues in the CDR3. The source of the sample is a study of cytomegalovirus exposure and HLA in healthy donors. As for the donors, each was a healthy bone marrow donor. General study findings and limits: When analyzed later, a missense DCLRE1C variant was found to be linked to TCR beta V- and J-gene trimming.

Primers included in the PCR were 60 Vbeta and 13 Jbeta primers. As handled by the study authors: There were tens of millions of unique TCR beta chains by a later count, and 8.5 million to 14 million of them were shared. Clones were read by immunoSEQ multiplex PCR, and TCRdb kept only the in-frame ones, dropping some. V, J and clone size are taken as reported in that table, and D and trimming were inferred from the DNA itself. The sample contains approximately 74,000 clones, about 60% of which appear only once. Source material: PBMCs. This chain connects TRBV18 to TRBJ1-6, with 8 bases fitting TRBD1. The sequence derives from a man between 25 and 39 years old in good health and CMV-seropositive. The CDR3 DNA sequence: TGTGCCAGCTCACCGGGGGGACAGGTCAATAATTCACCCCTCCACTTT. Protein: CASSPGGQVNNSPLHF.